Detailed here is one T cell receptor (beta chain). This sample stems from a study of Ad26.COV2.S vaccination and SARS-CoV-2 variants. Libraries were prepared by immunoSEQ multiplex PCR; TCRdb keeps only in-frame clonotypes and omits some of them. The table records about 440,000 clones, 90% of them present only once. As to treatment: some 19 received Ad26.COV2.S at low or high dose, single or two shots; roughly five received placebo; per-sample allocation not given. Collection of samples fell on day 63 after the first vaccine or placebo injection. The CDR3 totals 15 residues. CDR1 is MDHEN, CDR2 SYDVKM, per germline. Trimming cost V 3 bases and J 7 bases, with 19 bases left between them.

This sequence was found in a person between 18 and 65 years old who received the Ad26.COV2.S COVID-19 vaccine or a placebo. Sample: peripheral blood, taken in a trial of Ad26.COV2.S vaccine versus placebo. The rearrangement uses TRBV28 and TRBJ2-7; weak D call: TRBD2 (5 bases). CDR3 region: CASSFFGDVAREQYF. The CDR3 DNA is TGTGCCAGCAGTTTCTTCGGGGATGTCGCCAGGGAGCAGTACTTC.